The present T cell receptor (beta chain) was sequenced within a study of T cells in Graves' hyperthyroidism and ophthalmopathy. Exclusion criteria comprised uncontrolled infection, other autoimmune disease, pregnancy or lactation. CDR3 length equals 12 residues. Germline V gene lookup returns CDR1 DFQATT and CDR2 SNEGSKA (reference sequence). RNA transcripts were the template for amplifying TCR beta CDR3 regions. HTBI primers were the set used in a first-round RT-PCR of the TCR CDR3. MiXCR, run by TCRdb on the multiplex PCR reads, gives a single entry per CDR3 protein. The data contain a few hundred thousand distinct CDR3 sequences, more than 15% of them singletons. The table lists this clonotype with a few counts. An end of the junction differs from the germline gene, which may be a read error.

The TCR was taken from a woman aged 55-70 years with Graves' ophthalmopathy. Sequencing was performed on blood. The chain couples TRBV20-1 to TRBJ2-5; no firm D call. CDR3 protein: CSASPGEESQYF. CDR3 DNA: TGCAGTGCTAGTCCTGGAGAAGAGAGCCAGTACTTC.